These T cell receptor beta chains were read from a single sample in a study of CD8 T cells in ankylosing spondylitis. TCRdb redid the calling of the 5' RACE reads with MiXCR, one entry per CDR3 protein. Among approximately 350,000 distinct CDR3 sequences listed, roughly 22% were seen once. The sequenced material came from blood, either unsorted or a sorted T cell fraction (not recorded which). These receptors originate from a male donor with ankylosing spondylitis or in good health (not recorded which). CDR3s leave out the opening cysteine and the closing phenylalanine or tryptophan. The D gene is left open where the match is weak.

TRBV29-1	TRBD2	TRBJ2-5	SAEGDGLAPQETQY
TRBV5-1	NA	TRBJ2-7	ASSLLEGWAYEQY
TRBV28	TRBD1	TRBJ1-1	ASSFDRENTEAF
TRBV11-2	NA	TRBJ2-1	ASSLEVWGSSYNEQF
TRBV21-1	NA	TRBJ2-1	ASSPTGSMNEQF
TRBV6-1	NA	TRBJ2-7	ASTQARSYEQY
TRBV7-9	NA	TRBJ2-7	ASSPLVEQY
TRBV11-2	NA	TRBJ2-1	ASSLGGRYNEQF
TRBV10-2	TRBD2	TRBJ2-3	ASSGGDGGGPDTQY
TRBV5-6	NA	TRBJ2-7	ASSLISRGAAYEQY
TRBV7-9	NA	TRBJ2-7	ASSRGGLPYEQY
TRBV4-2	NA	TRBJ1-2	ASSQEWQAPNYGYT
TRBV7-2	NA	TRBJ2-7	ASSFAGGTYEQY
TRBV5-6	NA	TRBJ2-3	ASSLVVSTDTQY
TRBV7-9	NA	TRBJ2-7	ASSPVSTGSEQY
TRBV20-1	NA	TRBJ2-3	SARVWGTDTQY
TRBV4-1	NA	TRBJ1-1	ASSQAGSWGTEAF
TRBV11-1	TRBD1	TRBJ2-1	ASSLGWDSNYNEQF
TRBV7-3	NA	TRBJ1-1	ASSFLLGDEAF
TRBV12-3/TRBV12-4	NA	TRBJ2-7	ASSGASYEQY
TRBV27	NA	TRBJ2-3	ASSLVSADTQY
TRBV27	NA	TRBJ2-1	ASSPSPRAMSSYNEQF
TRBV3-1	NA	TRBJ2-7	ASSQERRFPYEQY
TRBV28	NA	TRBJ2-4	ASSFDYQNTVAKNIQY